A few counts support the clone carrying this T cell receptor beta chain. Its target is unknown. The V end was cut by 2 bases, the J end by 5 bases, with 13 bases between. Germline V lookup: CDR1 SGHRS, CDR2 YFSETQ. The CDR3 is 14 residues long. Germline DNA was extracted alongside blood RNA, which was obtained from unsorted whole blood. Before the operation took place, approximately 4 milliliters of peripheral blood were collected. TCR beta cDNA came from roughly 0.45 ug total RNA, primed with a constant-region primer. Generation of the TCR beta libraries relied on three nested multiplex PCR rounds using slightly modified ARM-PCR. The two initial PCR rounds, around 11 cycles each, used TRBV1-TRBV30 forward and C-beta reverse primers. TCRdb called the multiplex PCR reads again in MiXCR, with one record for every CDR3 protein. The sample contains fewer than 400,000 distinct CDR3 sequences, roughly three fifths of which appear only once.

This sample is drawn from a study of tumor-infiltrating lymphocytes in primary liver carcinoma. Study-wide results and limits: Relative to blood, tumors carried a significantly larger fraction of the repertoire in their top 250 clones (p = 0.039).

The sequencing sample was made of peripheral blood. The TCR was taken from a woman aged 25 to 45 with primary liver carcinoma and hepatitis B virus infection. The chain links TRBV5-1 to TRBJ1-2; no definite D call. CDR3 residues: CASSLSPQLYGYTF. CDR3 DNA sequence: TGCGCCAGCAGCTTATCCCCCCAACTATATGGCTACACCTTC.